The following is a T cell receptor (beta chain) sequence with its context. The sample belongs to a study of blood T cell repertoires in COVID-19. Per the germline V gene, CDR1 is LGHNA and CDR2 is YNFKEQ. The CDR3 runs to 15 residues. With V trimmed by 4 bases and J by 5 bases, 7 bases remained unmatched. Here immunoSEQ multiplex PCR was the method, and the copy in TCRdb shows in-frame clones only, minus some. Here the sample spans roughly 150,000 clones, over 75% being singletons. The source is a woman aged 40 to 55 with acute or convalescent COVID-19. The J gene is TRBJ2-1, the V gene TRBV4-2; 8 bases align to TRBD2. Source material: peripheral blood. CDR3 residues: CASSRTSGDNNEQFF. The CDR3 nucleotides read TGTGCCAGCAGCCGAACTAGCGGAGATAACAATGAGCAGTTCTTC.